The rows below give T cell receptor beta chains drawn from one sample of a study of blood T cell repertoires in COVID-19. The repertoire was sequenced with immunoSEQ multiplex PCR; TCRdb's copy has only in-frame clones and lacks some. The table records tens of thousands of clones, roughly 83% of them present only once. The source material was peripheral blood. These receptors originate from an older man with active COVID-19. Both conserved end residues are part of each CDR3.

cdr3_aa	v_call	j_call
CASSQGPLQETQYF	TRBV4-1	TRBJ2-5
CSVSRDRGTEAFF	TRBV29-1	TRBJ1-1
CASSVATGSTEAFF	TRBV9	TRBJ1-1
CASSIVGGPNSPLHF	TRBV19	TRBJ1-6
CASSGTSGGWTQYF	TRBV25-1	TRBJ2-5
CASTPRGLEEKLFF	TRBV5-8	TRBJ1-4
CASSQDHGRNTEAFF	TRBV4-1	TRBJ1-1
CASSYFGQTTDTQYF	TRBV6-5	TRBJ2-3
CASSSPPLAGGAYNEQFF	TRBV7-9	TRBJ2-1
CASSAGASGGQETQYF	TRBV5-1	TRBJ2-5
CASSLDRGYEQYF	TRBV5-6	TRBJ2-7
CASSQGGDAAEAFF	TRBV3-1/TRBV3-2	TRBJ1-1
CASRPWGDRDNEQFF	TRBV3-1/TRBV3-2	TRBJ2-1
CASSEVPYEQYF	TRBV6-1	TRBJ2-7
CASSLPGGTSYEQYF	TRBV5-1	TRBJ2-7
CASSFGNRAQETQYF	TRBV5-1	TRBJ2-5
CASSPGFGTSITGYTF	TRBV5-5	TRBJ1-2
CASRASTDTQYF	TRBV9	TRBJ2-3
CASSQDGQGGNQPQHF	TRBV4-2	TRBJ1-5
CASSEGTGSSYNEQFF	TRBV9	TRBJ2-1
CASSIGAGDRNIEAFF	TRBV19	TRBJ1-1
CASSPTGRGAVYEQYF	TRBV3-1/TRBV3-2	TRBJ2-7
CASSYSRPDNYEQYF	TRBV6-5	TRBJ2-7
CASSPGQRGSEEQYF	TRBV7-9	TRBJ2-7
CASSSGETQYF	TRBV18	TRBJ2-5
CAISESGTGGNTDTQYF	TRBV10-3	TRBJ2-3
CASSLFGGGNQETQYF	TRBV11-2	TRBJ2-5
CASRQTNIGGAHQPQHF	TRBV10-2	TRBJ1-5
CAWSASWGVVSNEKLFF	TRBV30	TRBJ1-4
CSARDRGFAF	TRBV20-1	TRBJ1-2
CASRPGTDYNSPLHF	TRBV14	TRBJ1-6
CASRPPPSRAGNEQFF	TRBV6-6	TRBJ2-1
CASSYDITNEKLFF	TRBV6-5	TRBJ1-4
CASSQMGQGRTEAFF	TRBV3-1/TRBV3-2	TRBJ1-1
CASSQGLAGGPGTGELFF	TRBV5-4	TRBJ2-2
CASSEAVTYEQYF	TRBV10-1	TRBJ2-7
CASSFNRLFYEQYF	TRBV11-2	TRBJ2-7
CAISEPRTGGYNSPLHF	TRBV10-3	TRBJ1-6
CASSGSSYNEQFF	TRBV9	TRBJ2-1
CASRQGQGRESEAFF	TRBV19	TRBJ1-1
CASSLEASGGEETQYF	TRBV7-6	TRBJ2-5